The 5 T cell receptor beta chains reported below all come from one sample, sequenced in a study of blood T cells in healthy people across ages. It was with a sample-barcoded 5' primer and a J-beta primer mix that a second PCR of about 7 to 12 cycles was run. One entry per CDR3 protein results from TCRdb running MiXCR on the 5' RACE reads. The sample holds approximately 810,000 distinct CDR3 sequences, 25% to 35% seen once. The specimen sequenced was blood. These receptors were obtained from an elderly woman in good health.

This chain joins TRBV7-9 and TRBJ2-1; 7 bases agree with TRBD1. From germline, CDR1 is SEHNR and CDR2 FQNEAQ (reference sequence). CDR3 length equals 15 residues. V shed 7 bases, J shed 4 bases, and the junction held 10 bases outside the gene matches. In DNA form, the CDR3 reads TGTGCCAGCACCAAAGGGGGCGGACAATACAATGAGCAGTTCTTC. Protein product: CASTKGGGQYNEQFF. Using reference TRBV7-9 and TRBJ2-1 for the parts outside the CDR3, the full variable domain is DTGVSQNPRHKITKRGQNVTFRCDPISEHNRLYWYRQTLGQGPEFLTYFQNEAQLEKSRLLSDRFSAERPKGSFSTLEIQRTEQGDSAMYLCASTKGGGQYNEQFFGPGTRLTVL.

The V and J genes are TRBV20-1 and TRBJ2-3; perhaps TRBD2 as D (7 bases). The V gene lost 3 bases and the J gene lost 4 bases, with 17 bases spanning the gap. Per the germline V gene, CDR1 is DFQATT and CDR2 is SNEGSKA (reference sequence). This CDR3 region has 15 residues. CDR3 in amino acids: CSARGGANQADTQYF. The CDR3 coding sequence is TGCAGTGCTAGGGGGGGGGCCAATCAAGCAGATACGCAGTATTTT.

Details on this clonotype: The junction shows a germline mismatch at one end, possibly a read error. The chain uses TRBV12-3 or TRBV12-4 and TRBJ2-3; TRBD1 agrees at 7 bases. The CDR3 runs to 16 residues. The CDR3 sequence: CASSSRQGLSADAQYF. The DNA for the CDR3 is TGTGCCAGCAGTTCCCGACAGGGCTTGAGCGCAGATGCGCAGTATTTT.

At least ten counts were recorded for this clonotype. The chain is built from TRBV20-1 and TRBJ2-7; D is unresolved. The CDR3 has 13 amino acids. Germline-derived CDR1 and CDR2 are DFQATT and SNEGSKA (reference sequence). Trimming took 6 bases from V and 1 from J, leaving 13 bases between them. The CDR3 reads CSARQITSYEQYF. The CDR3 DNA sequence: TGCAGTGCGCGGCAAATCACTTCCTACGAGCAGTACTTC.

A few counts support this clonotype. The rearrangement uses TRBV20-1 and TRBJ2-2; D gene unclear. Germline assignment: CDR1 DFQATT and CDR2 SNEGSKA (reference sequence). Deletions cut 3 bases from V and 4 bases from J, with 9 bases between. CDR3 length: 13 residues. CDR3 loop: CSARSSRTGELFF. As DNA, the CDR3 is TGCAGTGCTAGGAGTAGCCGCACCGGGGAGCTGTTTTTT.